The T cell receptor beta chain under discussion was sequenced for a study of vaccination and CD4 T cells after COVID-19. The CDR3 contains 14 residues. Trimming shortened V by 7 bases and J by 1 base, and 13 bases separated the two germline ends. The V gene's germline CDR1 is MNHNS and CDR2 SASEGT. Cultured CD4+ T-cell DNA underwent Oncomine TCR Beta short-read sequencing. Using its own MiXCR run on the PCR reads, TCRdb lists one record per CDR3 protein. Of about 11,000 distinct CDR3 sequences listed, roughly 43% are singletons. This clonotype turned up a few times. Its antigen is undetermined. Treatment here: approximately nine-day PBMC culture with coronavirus spike peptide pools or control peptides (ViraFEST assay). The ViraFEST method relied on peptide pools to expand antigen-specific T cells, followed by TCR sequencing.

The source material was CD4+ T cells from blood, cultured in vitro. The J gene is TRBJ1-1, the V gene TRBV6-1; no definite D call. This clonotype was obtained from a human donor who had recovered from COVID-19. The CDR3 region has the DNA TGTGCCAGCATGCCTCTTTTCAGGAACACTGAAGCTTTCTTT. This encodes CASMPLFRNTEAFF.